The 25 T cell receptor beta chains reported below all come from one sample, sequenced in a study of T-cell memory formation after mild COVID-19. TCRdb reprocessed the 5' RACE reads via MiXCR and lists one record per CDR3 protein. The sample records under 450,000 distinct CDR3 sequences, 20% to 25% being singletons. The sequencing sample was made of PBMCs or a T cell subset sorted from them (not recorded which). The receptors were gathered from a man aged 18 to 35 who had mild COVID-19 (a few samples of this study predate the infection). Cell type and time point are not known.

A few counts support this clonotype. The CDR3 sequence: CASSRAAGLSYEQYF. The CDR3 nucleotides read TGTGCCAGCAGCCGAGCGGCGGGGCTGTCCTACGAGCAGTACTTC. The chain is built from TRBV6-5 and TRBJ2-7; possibly TRBD2 for D (6 bases). The V gene lost 6 bases and the J gene lost 1 base, with 16 bases spanning the gap. The CDR3 extends over 15 amino acids. The germline gives CDR1 MNHEY, CDR2 SVGAGI.

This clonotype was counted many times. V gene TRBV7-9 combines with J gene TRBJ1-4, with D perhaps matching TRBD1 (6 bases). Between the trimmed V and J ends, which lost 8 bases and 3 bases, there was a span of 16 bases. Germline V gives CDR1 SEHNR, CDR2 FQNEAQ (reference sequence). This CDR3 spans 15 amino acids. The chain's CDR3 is CASHVGGTANEKLFF. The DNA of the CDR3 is TGTGCCAGCCACGTAGGGGGTACAGCTAATGAAAAACTGTTTTTT.

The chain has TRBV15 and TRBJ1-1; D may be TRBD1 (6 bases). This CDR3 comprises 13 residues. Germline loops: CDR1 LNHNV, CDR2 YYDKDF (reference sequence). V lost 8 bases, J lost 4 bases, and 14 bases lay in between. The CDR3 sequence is CATAVGGGTEAFF. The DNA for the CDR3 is TGTGCCACCGCGGTGGGAGGGGGCACTGAAGCTTTCTTT. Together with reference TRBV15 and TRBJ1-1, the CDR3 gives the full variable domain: DAMVIQNPRYQVTQFGKPVTLSCSQTLNHNVMYWYQQKSSQAPKLLFHYYDKDFNNEADTPDNFQSRRPNTSFCFLDIRSPGLGDTAMYLCATAVGGGTEAFFGQGTRLTVV.

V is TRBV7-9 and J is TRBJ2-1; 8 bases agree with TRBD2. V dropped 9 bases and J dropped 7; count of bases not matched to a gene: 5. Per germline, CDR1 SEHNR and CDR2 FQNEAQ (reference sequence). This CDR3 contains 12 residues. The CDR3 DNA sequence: TGTGCCAGGGGGACTAGTATGAATGAGCAGTTCTTC. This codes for CARGTSMNEQFF.

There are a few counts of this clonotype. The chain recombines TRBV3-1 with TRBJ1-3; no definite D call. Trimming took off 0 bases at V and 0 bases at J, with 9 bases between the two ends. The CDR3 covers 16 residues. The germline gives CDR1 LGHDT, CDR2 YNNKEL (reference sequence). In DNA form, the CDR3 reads TGTGCCAGCAGCCAAGATACCAGTCACTCTGGAAACACCATATATTTT. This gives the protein CASSQDTSHSGNTIYF.

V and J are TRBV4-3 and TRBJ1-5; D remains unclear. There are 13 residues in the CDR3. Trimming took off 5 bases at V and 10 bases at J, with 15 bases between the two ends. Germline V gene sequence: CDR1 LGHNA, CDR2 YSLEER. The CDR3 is CASSGRQEEPQHF. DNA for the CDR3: TGCGCCAGCAGCGGTAGGCAGGAGGAACCCCAGCATTTT.

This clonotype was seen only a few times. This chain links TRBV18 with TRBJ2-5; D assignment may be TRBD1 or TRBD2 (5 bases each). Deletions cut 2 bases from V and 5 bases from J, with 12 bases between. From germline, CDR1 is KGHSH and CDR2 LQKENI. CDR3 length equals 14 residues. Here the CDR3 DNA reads TGTGCCAGCTCACCAGGGGCAGCGGCGGAGACCCAGTACTTC. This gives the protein CASSPGAAAETQYF.

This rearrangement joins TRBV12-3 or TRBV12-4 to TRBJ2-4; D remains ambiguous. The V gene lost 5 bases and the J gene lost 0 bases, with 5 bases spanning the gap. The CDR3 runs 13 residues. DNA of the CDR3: TGTGCCAGCAGTGAGGCAGCCAAAAACATTCAGTACTTC. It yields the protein CASSEAAKNIQYF.

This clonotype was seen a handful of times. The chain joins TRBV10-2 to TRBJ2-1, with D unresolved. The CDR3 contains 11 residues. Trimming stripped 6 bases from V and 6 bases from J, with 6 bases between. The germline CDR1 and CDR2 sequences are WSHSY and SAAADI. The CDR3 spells CASSQSNEQFF. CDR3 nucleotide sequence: TGCGCCAGCAGCCAGAGCAATGAGCAGTTCTTC.

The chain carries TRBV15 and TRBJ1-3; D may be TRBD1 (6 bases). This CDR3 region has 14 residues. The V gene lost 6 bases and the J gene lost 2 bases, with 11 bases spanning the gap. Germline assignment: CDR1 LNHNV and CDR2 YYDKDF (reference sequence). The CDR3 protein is CATSSPGAGNTIYF. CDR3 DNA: TGTGCCACCAGTTCCCCAGGGGCTGGAAACACCATATATTTT.

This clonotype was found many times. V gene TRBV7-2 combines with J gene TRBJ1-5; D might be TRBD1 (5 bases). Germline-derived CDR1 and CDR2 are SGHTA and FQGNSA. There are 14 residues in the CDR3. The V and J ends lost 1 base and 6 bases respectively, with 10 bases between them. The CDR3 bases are TGTGCCAGCAGCTTAGGGGCAGGGCGTCAGCCCCAGCATTTT. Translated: CASSLGAGRQPQHF.

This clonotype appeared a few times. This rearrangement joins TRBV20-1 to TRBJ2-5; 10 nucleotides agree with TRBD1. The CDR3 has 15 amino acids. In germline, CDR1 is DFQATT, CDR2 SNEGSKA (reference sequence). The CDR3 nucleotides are TGCAGCCTTTACCCCTCGGGACAGGGGACAGAGACCCAGTACTTC. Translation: CSLYPSGQGTETQYF.

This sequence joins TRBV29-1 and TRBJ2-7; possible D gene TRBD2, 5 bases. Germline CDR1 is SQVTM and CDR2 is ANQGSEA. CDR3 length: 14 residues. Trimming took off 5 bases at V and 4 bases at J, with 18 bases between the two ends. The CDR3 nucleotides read TGCAGCGTTTTTTCCCCCGGAGGAAGGTACGAGCAGTACTTC. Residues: CSVFSPGGRYEQYF.

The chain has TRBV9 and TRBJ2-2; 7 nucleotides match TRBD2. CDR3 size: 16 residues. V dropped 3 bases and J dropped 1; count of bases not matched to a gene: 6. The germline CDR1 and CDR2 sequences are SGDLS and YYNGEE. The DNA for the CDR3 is TGTGCCAGCAGCGGTCCACAGCGGGGGAACACCGGGGAGCTGTTTTTT. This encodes CASSGPQRGNTGELFF. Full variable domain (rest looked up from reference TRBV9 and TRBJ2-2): DSGVTQTPKHLITATGQRVTLRCSPRSGDLSVYWYQQSLDQGLQFLIQYYNGEERAKGNILERFSAQQFPDLHSELNLSSLELGDSALYFCASSGPQRGNTGELFFGEGSRLTVL.

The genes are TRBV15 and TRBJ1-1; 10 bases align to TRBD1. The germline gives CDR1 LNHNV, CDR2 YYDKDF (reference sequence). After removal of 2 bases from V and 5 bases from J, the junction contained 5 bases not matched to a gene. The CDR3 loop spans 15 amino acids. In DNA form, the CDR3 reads TGTGCCACCAGCAGAAGACAGGGGGCTGGTACTGAAGCTTTCTTT. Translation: CATSRRQGAGTEAFF. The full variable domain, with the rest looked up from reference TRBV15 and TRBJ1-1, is DAMVIQNPRYQVTQFGKPVTLSCSQTLNHNVMYWYQQKSSQAPKLLFHYYDKDFNNEADTPDNFQSRRPNTSFCFLDIRSPGLGDTAMYLCATSRRQGAGTEAFFGQGTRLTVV.

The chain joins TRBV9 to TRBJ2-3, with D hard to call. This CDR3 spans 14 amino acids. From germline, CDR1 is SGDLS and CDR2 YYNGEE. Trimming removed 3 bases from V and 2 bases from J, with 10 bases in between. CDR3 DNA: TGTGCCAGCAGCGGACGGACCCTCACAGATACGCAGTATTTT. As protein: CASSGRTLTDTQYF.

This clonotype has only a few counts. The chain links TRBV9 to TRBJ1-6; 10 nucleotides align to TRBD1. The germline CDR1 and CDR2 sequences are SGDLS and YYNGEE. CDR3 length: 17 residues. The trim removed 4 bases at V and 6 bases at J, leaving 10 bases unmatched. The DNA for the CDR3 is TGTGCCAGCAGCTCCGGGACAGGGGACGGGGCTAATTCACCCCTCCACTTT. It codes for CASSSGTGDGANSPLHF. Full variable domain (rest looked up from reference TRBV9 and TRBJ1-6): DSGVTQTPKHLITATGQRVTLRCSPRSGDLSVYWYQQSLDQGLQFLIQYYNGEERAKGNILERFSAQQFPDLHSELNLSSLELGDSALYFCASSSGTGDGANSPLHFGNGTRLTVT.

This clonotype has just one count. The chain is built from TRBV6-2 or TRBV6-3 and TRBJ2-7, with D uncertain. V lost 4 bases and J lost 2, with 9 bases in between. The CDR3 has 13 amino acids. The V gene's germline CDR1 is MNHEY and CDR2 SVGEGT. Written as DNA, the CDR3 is TGTGCCAGCAGTTCCGCTAATACCTACGAGCAGTACGTC. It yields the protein CASSSANTYEQYV.

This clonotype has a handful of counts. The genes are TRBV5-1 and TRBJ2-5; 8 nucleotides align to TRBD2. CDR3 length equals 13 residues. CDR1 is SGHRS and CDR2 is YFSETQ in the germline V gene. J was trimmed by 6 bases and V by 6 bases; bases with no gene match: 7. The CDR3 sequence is CASTLAGSKTQYF. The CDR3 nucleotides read TGCGCCAGCACCTTAGCGGGAAGCAAGACCCAGTACTTC.

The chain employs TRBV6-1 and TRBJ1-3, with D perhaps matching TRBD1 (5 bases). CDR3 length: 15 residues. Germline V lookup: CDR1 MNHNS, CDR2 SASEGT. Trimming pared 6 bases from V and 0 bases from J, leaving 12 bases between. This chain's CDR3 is CASRETAHSGNTIYF. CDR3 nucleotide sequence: TGTGCCAGCAGAGAGACAGCTCACTCTGGAAACACCATATATTTT.

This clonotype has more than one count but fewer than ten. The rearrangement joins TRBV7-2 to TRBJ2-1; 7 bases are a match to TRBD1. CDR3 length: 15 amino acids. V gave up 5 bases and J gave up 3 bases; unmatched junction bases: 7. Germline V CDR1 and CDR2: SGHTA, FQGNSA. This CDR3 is CASSQGGSIYNEQFF. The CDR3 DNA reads TGTGCCAGCAGCCAAGGGGGCAGCATCTACAATGAGCAGTTCTTC.

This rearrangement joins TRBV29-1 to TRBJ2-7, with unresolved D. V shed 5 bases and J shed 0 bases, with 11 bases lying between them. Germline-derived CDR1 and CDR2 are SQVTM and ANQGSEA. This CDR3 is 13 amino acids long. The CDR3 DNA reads TGCAGCGTTCCCAGTTCGAGCTCCTACGAGCAGTACTTC. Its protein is CSVPSSSSYEQYF.

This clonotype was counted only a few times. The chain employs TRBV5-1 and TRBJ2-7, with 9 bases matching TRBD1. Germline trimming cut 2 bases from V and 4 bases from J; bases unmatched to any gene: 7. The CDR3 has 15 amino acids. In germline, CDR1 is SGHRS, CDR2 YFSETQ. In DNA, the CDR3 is TGCGCCAGCAGCTTCGGGACAGGGATTGTGTACGAGCAGTACGTC. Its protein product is CASSFGTGIVYEQYV.

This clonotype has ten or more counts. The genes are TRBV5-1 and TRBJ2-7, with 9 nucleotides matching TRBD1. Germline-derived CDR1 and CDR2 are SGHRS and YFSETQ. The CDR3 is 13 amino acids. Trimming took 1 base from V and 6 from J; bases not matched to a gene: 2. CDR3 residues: CASSLRTGAEQYV. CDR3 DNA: TGCGCCAGCAGCTTGCGGACAGGGGCCGAGCAGTACGTC.

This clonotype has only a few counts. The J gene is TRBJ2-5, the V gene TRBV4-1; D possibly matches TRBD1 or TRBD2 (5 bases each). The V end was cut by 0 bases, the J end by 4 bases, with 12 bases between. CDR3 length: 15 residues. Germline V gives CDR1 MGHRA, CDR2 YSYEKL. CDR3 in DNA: TGCGCCAGCAGCCAAGAATGGGCTGGGGGAGAGACCCAGTACTTC. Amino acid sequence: CASSQEWAGGETQYF.